The text below deals with one T cell receptor (beta chain). This clone was detected only a few times. Its antigen is still unknown. No clone much larger than this one lies a single base away; base qualities are absent. The CDR3 sequence holds 15 residues, the cysteine and phenylalanine included. Only the CDR3 DNA stays, 45 bases, in frame from base 1. CDR1 and CDR2 are drawn from the germline V gene (reference sequence): SEHNR, FQNEAQ. V is clipped by 5 bases and J by 3 bases, and the sequence between their germline boundaries is 15 bases long. This sample is drawn from a study of a mutant IDH1 vaccine in newly diagnosed glioma (dated by TCRdb to the early 2020s). Study-wide context: Across visits V03 through V10, patients got a total of eight vaccinations, given in weeks 1, 3, 5, 7, 11, 15, 19 and 23. Longitudinal TCRB deep sequencing was performed for approximately 24 treated patients wherever samples were available for exploratory analyses. Vaccination was initiated 4-6 weeks after radiotherapy alone, or concurrently with temozolomide cycles in the chemotherapy-containing groups. Before enrollment, most patients had been given radiochemotherapy with temozolomide as standard therapy, while the rest had received either radiotherapy alone or temozolomide alone. Of the 25 to 40 patients who were treated, 62.5% were male and roughly 38% were female, and the mean age was about 40 years. Six visits were used for peripheral blood collection: V03 (baseline), V05, V07, V10, V12 and V13.

The library was built by means of the immunoSEQ multiplex PCR assay. Following the manufacturer's protocol, the hsTCRB Kit was used to amplify rearranged TCR beta chain sequences. TCRB libraries were sequenced on an Illumina MiSeq. As for the original processing: The proprietary platform of the kit vendor was used for demultiplexing, trimming and gene mapping. TCRdb carries this immuneACCESS record with in-frame sequences only. Its versions omit some clonotypes, under half of them owing to an unresolved V gene in the studies checked, with the rest unexplained. The D gene and trimming were derived from the DNA, and the V and J assignments and clone size from that table. Here the sample has roughly 38,000 clones; roughly 80% occur a single time. The ten largest clones add up to about 5% of the sample. The investigation overall reported the following: According to the authors, sample limitations meant that analyses of patient blood samples could not be reproduced. No apparent relationship was observed between pseudoprogression and alterations in the top peripheral T cell clonotypes detected by TCRB sequencing. Availability determined which PBMC samples were chosen for TCRB deep sequencing. Vaccine-induced immune responses across multiple MHC alleles were detected in 90% to 95% of patients.

The time point label corresponds to: week 23, last vaccination. A 20-mer mutant IDH1 peptide at 300 micrograms in Montanide made up each vaccine dose, which was injected subcutaneously together with topical imiquimod. Donors had newly diagnosed WHO grade 3 or 4 IDH1-mutant astrocytomas with loss of nuclear ATRX. The samples were drawn from NOA16, a multicentre, single-arm, open-label phase I trial in Germany that tested a mutant IDH1 peptide vaccine in humans for the first time. Genomic DNA for TCRB sequencing was isolated from EDTA blood with the DNeasy Blood and Tissue Kit. The receptor's source is a man aged 50 to 59 with glioma. The sequence links TRBV7-9 to TRBJ2-3; no D gene can be assigned with confidence. The material was PBMCs, obtained from a glioma patient whose treatment included an IDH1 peptide vaccine. The CDR3 in this case is CASSPRQTSTDTQYF. The base sequence is TGTGCCAGCAGCCCACGTCAGACATCTACAGATACGCAGTATTTT.